The next 25 T cell receptor beta chains were all read from a single sample in a study of identical twins. TCRdb redid the calling of the 5' RACE reads with MiXCR, one entry per CDR3 protein. Of over 500,000 distinct CDR3 sequences listed, less than 25% were seen once; the top ten hold around 0.9%. The same data also contributed to another study, on T cells expressing NK-cell markers.

The sample comprised CD4+ T cells sorted from blood. These receptors all stem from a woman younger than 35 in good health.

The V call is TRBV4-3, the J call TRBJ2-3; possibly TRBD1 for D (6 bases). The length of the CDR3 is 13 residues. Germline V lookup: CDR1 LGHNA, CDR2 YSLEER. V was clipped by 6 bases and J by 4 bases, with 11 bases between them. CDR3 nucleotide sequence: TGCGCCAGCAGTCAGGGGCATTCAGATACGCAGTATTTT. Protein product: CASSQGHSDTQYF.

This clonotype has just a few counts. The rearrangement uses TRBV2 and TRBJ1-1; D remains ambiguous. The V end lost 2 bases, the J end lost 3 bases, and 10 bases lay between the germline ends. The CDR3 is made up of 14 amino acids. The germline V gene encodes CDR1 SNHLY and CDR2 FYNNEI. CDR3 loop: CASSETLDHTEAFF. In nucleotides, the CDR3 is TGTGCCAGCAGTGAAACGTTGGACCACACTGAAGCTTTCTTT.

This clonotype was seen a handful of times. V gene TRBV5-1 combines with J gene TRBJ2-2; D ambiguous. Trimming took off 2 bases at V and 4 bases at J, with 6 bases between the two ends. The germline gives CDR1 SGHRS, CDR2 YFSETQ. The CDR3 loop spans 13 amino acids. This CDR3 is CASSFTPTGELFF. The CDR3 DNA reads as TGCGCCAGCAGCTTCACACCCACCGGGGAGCTGTTTTTT.

This sequence joins TRBV5-5 and TRBJ2-6, with a possible D match to TRBD1 (6 bases). In germline, CDR1 is SGHKS, CDR2 YYEKEE (reference sequence). CDR3 length equals 16 residues. The V gene lost 2 bases and the J gene lost 2 bases, with 11 bases spanning the gap. The DNA for the CDR3 is TGTGCCAGCAGCTTCCGGACAGATGCTGGGGCCAACGTCCTGACTTTC. It translates to CASSFRTDAGANVLTF.

The V and J genes are TRBV7-2 and TRBJ2-3; 8 nucleotides agree with TRBD2. This CDR3 is built from 16 residues. Germline V gene sequence: CDR1 SGHTA, CDR2 FQGNSA. The J segment lost 4 bases and the V segment lost 2 bases, leaving 8 bases of the junction unmatched. As DNA, the CDR3 is TGTGCCAGCAGCTTAAGCAAGCGGGAGCCCCCAGATACGCAGTATTTT. Translating it yields CASSLSKREPPDTQYF.

This clonotype has at least ten counts. The V gene is TRBV12-3 or TRBV12-4, the J gene TRBJ1-1; TRBD1 is a possible D gene (6 bases). The CDR3 length is 13 residues. V was trimmed by 6 bases and J by 1 base, leaving 9 bases between them. The CDR3 DNA follows: TGTGCCAGCAGATCACAGGGGAACACTGAAGCTTTCTTT. It is translated as CASRSQGNTEAFF.

The chain is built from TRBV29-1 and TRBJ2-5; maybe TRBD1 (5 bases). The CDR3 runs to 11 residues. Germline V gives CDR1 SQVTM, CDR2 ANQGSEA. The ends were cut back, 4 bases at V and 5 bases at J, with 8 bases in the middle. The CDR3 sequence: CSVVSGETQYF. CDR3 coding DNA: TGCAGCGTTGTATCAGGGGAGACCCAGTACTTC. The entire variable domain, with the rest obtained from reference TRBV29-1 and TRBJ2-5, is as follows: SAVISQKPSRDICQRGTSLTIQCQVDSQVTMMFWYRQQPGQSLTLIATANQGSEATYESGFVIDKFPISRPNLTFSTLTVSNMSPEDSSIYLCSVVSGETQYFGPGTRLLVL.

This clonotype was seen ten or more times. V usage is TRBV6-5 and J usage is TRBJ1-3; D not resolved. The ends were cut back, 5 bases at V and 2 bases at J, with 4 bases in the middle. From germline, CDR1 is MNHEY and CDR2 SVGAGI. This CDR3 has 12 amino acids. The DNA of the CDR3 is TGTGCCAGCAGTCGACCTGGAAACACCATATATTTT. Translated, it gives CASSRPGNTIYF.

This clonotype appeared once. The chain carries TRBV20-1 and TRBJ2-7, with 8 bases fitting TRBD2. V lost 4 bases and J lost 6; bases outside the gene matches: 11. Germline CDR1 DFQATT, CDR2 SNEGSKA (reference sequence). The CDR3 extends over 14 amino acids. This CDR3 reads CSAISGSSYIEQYF. The CDR3 coding sequence is TGCAGTGCTATAAGCGGGAGTTCATATATCGAGCAGTACTTC.

This clonotype was counted a few times. This sequence joins TRBV20-1 and TRBJ2-5, with 11 nucleotides matching TRBD2. This CDR3 region has 14 residues. CDR1 and CDR2 from the germline V gene are DFQATT and SNEGSKA (reference sequence). The DNA for the CDR3 is TGCAGCGGGACTAGCGGAAACCACCAAGAGACCCAGTACTTC. The encoded protein is CSGTSGNHQETQYF.

The V call is TRBV7-6, the J call TRBJ1-1, with D perhaps TRBD1 (6 bases). The CDR3 extends over 13 amino acids. V dropped 6 bases and J dropped 3 bases, with 11 bases sitting between them. The germline V gene encodes CDR1 SGHVS and CDR2 FNYEAQ. DNA of the CDR3: TGTGCCAGCAGAACAGGGCGCGACACTGAAGCTTTCTTT. Its translation: CASRTGRDTEAFF.

This clonotype was counted only a few times. V is TRBV30 and J is TRBJ1-6; D is possibly TRBD1 (6 bases). Germline V gives CDR1 GTSNPN, CDR2 SVGIG (reference sequence). The CDR3 has 14 amino acids. V lost 0 bases, J lost 7 bases, and 10 bases lay in between. For the CDR3, the DNA is TGTGCCTGGAGTGTACAGGGATCGAATTCACCCCTCCACTTT. Translating gives CAWSVQGSNSPLHF.

This clonotype was seen a handful of times. This chain uses TRBV29-1 with TRBJ2-1; TRBD2 matches 13 bases. The germline V gene encodes CDR1 SQVTM and CDR2 ANQGSEA. The CDR3 length is 18 residues. Trimming at V came to 2 bases and at J to 3 bases, leaving 10 bases not matched to a gene. CDR3 region: CSVERWGTSGVGYNEQFF. The CDR3 DNA reads TGCAGCGTTGAACGATGGGGGACTAGCGGGGTCGGCTACAATGAGCAGTTCTTC.

This clonotype was counted only a few times. One end of the junction does not line up with germline, which may come from a read error. The V call is TRBV11-2, the J call TRBJ2-3, with TRBD1 matching over 10 bases. The CDR3 runs 15 residues. Germline V gene data show CDR1 as SGHAT and CDR2 as FQNNGV. The CDR3: CASSSVDRGRGVLFF. The CDR3 DNA reads as TGTGCCAGCAGCTCCGTCGACAGGGGGCGCGGGGTACTCTTTTTC.

V and J are TRBV21-1 and TRBJ2-7; no DNA check was done on the table's D call, TRBD1. TRBV21-1 is an annotated pseudogene. CDR3 length: 16 amino acids. This CDR3 reads CASSSTRRRSSYEQYF. DNA for the CDR3: TGTGCCAGCAGCTCAACCCGCCGGCGCTCCTCCTACGAGCAGTACTTC.

V is TRBV27 and J is TRBJ2-7; 12 nucleotides agree with TRBD2. There are 16 residues in the CDR3. The V and J ends lost 6 bases and 7 bases, in that order; junction bases with no gene match: 13. Germline CDR1 MNHEY, CDR2 SMNVEV (reference sequence). CDR3 sequence (DNA): TGTGCCAGCAGCACCTCTAGCGGGGGGGTACGGGGAGAGCAGTACTTC. This codes for CASSTSSGGVRGEQYF.

This clonotype has ten or more counts. The V and J genes are TRBV7-6 and TRBJ2-2; TRBD2 aligns across 7 bases. The germline CDR1 and CDR2 sequences are SGHVS and FNYEAQ. With 1 base clipped from V and 1 base from J, the junction kept 3 bases outside the gene matches. The CDR3 runs 16 residues. For the CDR3, the DNA is TGTGCCAGCAGCTTAGGGCTAGCGGTGAACACCGGGGAGCTGTTTTTT. It codes for CASSLGLAVNTGELFF.

This clonotype has only a few counts. The V gene is TRBV20-1, the J gene TRBJ1-3, with D uncertain. V was cut by 1 base and J by 0 bases, with 10 bases left in between. Per germline, CDR1 DFQATT and CDR2 SNEGSKA (reference sequence). The CDR3 is 15 amino acids. The DNA of the CDR3 is TGCAGTGCTAGAGTGATAACTTACTCTGGAAACACCATATATTTT. As protein: CSARVITYSGNTIYF.

The chain recombines TRBV10-3 with TRBJ2-7; unclear D gene. The CDR3 loop spans 12 amino acids. In germline, CDR1 is ENHRY, CDR2 SYGVKD. Deletions cut 0 bases from V and 7 bases from J, with 7 bases between. CDR3 sequence (DNA): TGTGCCATCAGTGAGTCGGTGGGAGAGCAGTACTTC. Translating it yields CAISESVGEQYF.

This clonotype has only one observation. The chain uses TRBV7-9 and TRBJ2-3, with D perhaps being TRBD1 or TRBD2 (5 bases each). The CDR3 is 13 amino acids. CDR1 is SEHNR, CDR2 FQNEAQ, per germline (reference sequence). The V and J ends lost 5 bases and 9 bases respectively, with 15 bases between them. CDR3 DNA: TGTGCCAGCAGCAGGGACCCTGTAGGAACGCAGTATTTT. Its protein is CASSRDPVGTQYF.

This clonotype occurred many times. CDR3 residues: CSAREPSGRGNEQYF. The CDR3 DNA sequence: TGCAGTGCTAGGGAGCCTAGCGGGAGAGGAAACGAGCAGTACTTC. This chain connects TRBV20-1 to TRBJ2-7; 10 bases agree with TRBD2. V shed 3 bases, J shed 5 bases, and the junction held 10 bases outside the gene matches. There are 15 residues in the CDR3. In germline, CDR1 is DFQATT, CDR2 SNEGSKA (reference sequence).

The rearrangement joins TRBV20-1 to TRBJ2-1; 9 nucleotides match TRBD2. V shed 2 bases, J shed 6 bases, and the junction held 8 bases outside the gene matches. CDR1 and CDR2 (germline): DFQATT, SNEGSKA (reference sequence). CDR3 length: 15 amino acids. CDR3 in DNA: TGCAGTGCTAGACTAGCGGGATACGTTGGCAATGAGCAGTTCTTC. Its translation: CSARLAGYVGNEQFF.

This chain joins TRBV12-3 or TRBV12-4 and TRBJ1-2, with 7 bases that match TRBD1. V shed 6 bases and J 0 bases; nucleotides not matched to a gene: 10. The CDR3 is 16 amino acids. As DNA, the CDR3 is TGTGCCAGCAGCCGGAATACGGACAGGCCTAACTATGGCTACACCTTC. Protein sequence: CASSRNTDRPNYGYTF.

This clonotype came up a few times. CDR3 residues: CASSTDRGGNTIYF. In DNA, the CDR3 is TGTGCCAGCAGCACAGACAGGGGCGGGAACACCATATATTTT. This sequence joins TRBV7-2 and TRBJ1-3, with 8 nucleotides matching TRBD1. In germline, CDR1 is SGHTA, CDR2 FQGNSA. The CDR3 is made up of 14 amino acids. The V gene end was trimmed by 5 bases and the J gene end by 7 bases; junction bases not matched to a gene: 7.

Ten or more counts support this clonotype. This rearrangement joins TRBV6-4 to TRBJ1-6; the D is unclear. Per germline, CDR1 MRHNA and CDR2 SNTAGT. V was shortened by 3 bases and J by 7 bases, with 7 bases between the two germline ends. The CDR3 runs to 13 residues. Written as DNA, the CDR3 is TGTGCCAGCAGTGAACTAGAGAATTCACCCCTCCACTTT. Protein sequence: CASSELENSPLHF.